Below, 22 T cell receptor beta chains from the same sample are listed, as sequenced in a study of shared clonotypes between healthy human individuals. Measured with immunoSEQ multiplex PCR; TCRdb has only the in-frame clones, and not every one. The top ten hold around 11% of the sample, which has fewer than 700,000 clones, around 77% seen once. The sequenced sample was PBMCs. These receptors all come from a woman aged 40 to 50 in good health. Some clones in this sample may be carry-over from other donors' samples.

V is TRBV28 and J is TRBJ1-2, with D perhaps TRBD1 (5 bases). The CDR3 is made up of 13 amino acids. The V gene lost 7 bases and the J gene lost 8 bases, with 17 bases spanning the gap. Germline V gene sequence: CDR1 MDHEN, CDR2 SYDVKM. CDR3 sequence reads: CASTSNSGRGYTF. The CDR3 DNA reads TGTGCCAGCACCTCTAACTCAGGGAGGGGCTACACCTTC.

This chain's CDR3 is CAWSVRTAPYEKLFF. The CDR3 DNA reads as TGTGCCTGGAGTGTACGAACAGCGCCCTATGAAAAACTGTTTTTT. This sequence joins TRBV30 and TRBJ1-4; no definite D call. Trimming stripped 0 bases from V and 6 bases from J, with 14 bases between. The germline CDR1 and CDR2 sequences are GTSNPN and SVGIG (reference sequence). The CDR3 sequence is 15 residues long.

V gene TRBV30 combines with J gene TRBJ2-7; TRBD2 matches 9 bases. In germline, CDR1 is GTSNPN, CDR2 SVGIG (reference sequence). The CDR3 loop spans 12 amino acids. Trimming at V came to 7 bases and at J to 4 bases, leaving 5 bases not matched to a gene. In DNA form, the CDR3 reads TGTGCCTTTCTCGCGGGAGGGTACGAGCAGTACTTC. It codes for CAFLAGGYEQYF.

The DNA for the CDR3 is TGTGCCAGCAGGAGCAAGGGACTAGCGAACAATGAGCAGTTCTTC. It yields the protein CASRSKGLANNEQFF. The genes are TRBV7-2 and TRBJ2-1, with 10 bases that match TRBD2. This CDR3 has 15 residues. V shed 6 bases and J 5 bases; nucleotides not matched to a gene: 7. Germline V gene sequence: CDR1 SGHTA, CDR2 FQGNSA. The variable domain in full, completed from reference TRBV7-2 and TRBJ2-1, reads GAGVSQSPSNKVTEKGKDVELRCDPISGHTALYWYRQSLGQGLEFLIYFQGNSAPDKSGLPSDRFSAERTGGSVSTLTIQRTQQEDSAVYLCASRSKGLANNEQFFGPGTRLTVL.

The rearrangement links TRBV7-8 to TRBJ2-7, with 8 bases aligning to TRBD1. The junction had 3 bases not matched to a gene; V was cut back by 0 bases and J by 2 bases. This CDR3 contains 15 residues. The V gene's germline CDR1 is SGHVS and CDR2 FQNEAQ. CDR3 protein: CASSLAGDRTYEQYF. The CDR3 region has the DNA TGTGCCAGCAGCTTAGCGGGGGACAGGACCTACGAGCAGTACTTC.

V gene TRBV5-1 combines with J gene TRBJ2-1, with D tentatively TRBD2 (5 bases). CDR1 is SGHRS, CDR2 YFSETQ, per germline. The CDR3 totals 15 residues. V lost 2 bases and J lost 6, with 15 bases in between. CDR3 amino acids: CASSFRSGDGNEQFF. CDR3 coding DNA: TGCGCCAGCAGCTTCCGATCCGGGGATGGCAATGAGCAGTTCTTC.

This clone is categorized as medium-sized. This sample includes further DNA sequences coding for the same CDR3. The rearrangement joins TRBV29-1 to TRBJ2-3, with D possibly called TRBD1 or TRBD2 (7 bases each). Per germline, CDR1 SQVTM and CDR2 ANQGSEA. The CDR3 loop spans 14 amino acids. Between the trimmed V and J ends, which lost 4 bases and 2 bases, there was a span of 13 bases. The CDR3 here is CSVAQGGNTDTQYF. The CDR3 DNA reads as TGCAGCGTTGCTCAGGGGGGGAACACAGATACGCAGTATTTT.

As for this clone: The same CDR3 arises from other DNA sequences in this sample as well. V is TRBV7-3 and J is TRBJ1-5; no reliable D call. V was cut by 2 bases and J by 2 bases, with 4 bases left in between. Germline loops: CDR1 SGHTA, CDR2 FQGTGA. The CDR3 runs 13 residues. CDR3 DNA sequence: TGTGCCAGCAGCTTAGATGGCAATCAGCCCCAGCATTTT. Translation: CASSLDGNQPQHF. The complete variable domain, with remaining parts taken from reference TRBV7-3 and TRBJ1-5, reads GAGVSQTPSNKVTEKGKYVELRCDPISGHTALYWYRQSLGQGPEFLIYFQGTGAADDSGLPNDRFFAVRPEGSVSTLKIQRTERGDSAVYLCASSLDGNQPQHFGDGTRLSIL.

This clone was detected only once. The V call is TRBV5-1, the J call TRBJ2-5, with a possible D match to TRBD2 (6 bases). Germline CDR1 and CDR2: SGHRS and YFSETQ. V was shortened by 0 bases and J by 4 bases, with 16 bases between the two germline ends. The CDR3 runs to 16 residues. CDR3 bases: TGCGCCAGCAGCTTGGCCTCCGGGGCGCGGGGAGAGACCCAGTACTTC. As protein: CASSLASGARGETQYF.

There are a few counts of this clone. The V gene is TRBV19, the J gene TRBJ1-5, with D perhaps matching TRBD1 (6 bases). Trimming took 7 bases from V and 7 from J, leaving 14 bases between them. The germline CDR1 and CDR2 sequences are LNHDA and SQIVND (reference sequence). This CDR3 is built from 13 residues. CDR3 coding DNA: TGTGCCAGTACCACCAGGGGTCACCAGCCCCAGCATTTT. The encoded protein is CASTTRGHQPQHF.

V and J are TRBV18 and TRBJ2-7, with D perhaps matching TRBD2 (5 bases). CDR1 KGHSH and CDR2 LQKENI come from the germline V gene. The V gene lost 4 bases and the J gene lost 5 bases, with 18 bases spanning the gap. The CDR3 covers 15 residues. CDR3 in amino acids: CASSRVEEAWNEQYF. In DNA form, the CDR3 reads TGTGCCAGCTCACGGGTTGAGGAGGCCTGGAACGAGCAGTACTTC.

The genes are TRBV6-1 and TRBJ2-3; 12 bases agree with TRBD2. The CDR3 is made up of 15 amino acids. V lost 6 bases and J lost 5; bases outside the gene matches: 6. From germline, CDR1 is MNHNS and CDR2 SASEGT. The CDR3 region is CASSRLAGEVDTQYF. The CDR3 region has the DNA TGTGCCAGCAGCCGACTAGCGGGAGAGGTAGATACGCAGTATTTT.

V usage is TRBV28 and J usage is TRBJ2-7; D assignment may be TRBD1 or TRBD2 (5 bases each). Germline V gene sequence: CDR1 MDHEN, CDR2 SYDVKM. This CDR3 comprises 14 residues. Trimming shortened V by 3 bases and J by 4 bases, and 13 bases separated the two germline ends. CDR3 in DNA: TGTGCCAGCAGTTTCCAGGGACCGAGATACGAGCAGTACTTC. It translates to CASSFQGPRYEQYF.

The chain recombines TRBV30 with TRBJ2-7, with a tentative D call TRBD1 (6 bases). Germline V gives CDR1 GTSNPN, CDR2 SVGIG (reference sequence). This CDR3 comprises 14 residues. With 4 bases removed from V and 1 base from J, the gap between germline ends came to 14 bases. The CDR3 DNA follows: TGTGCCTGGACCGGCAGGGGATTTTCCTACGAGCAGTACTTC. It encodes CAWTGRGFSYEQYF.

This clone has more than one count but fewer than ten. A much larger clone differs by one base, so this may be a read error. The chain has TRBV5-1 and TRBJ1-1, with D unclear. CDR1 and CDR2 from the germline V gene are SGHRS and YFSETQ. The CDR3 extends over 13 amino acids. CDR3 region: CASNLAMNTEAFF. CDR3 coding DNA: TGCGCCAGCAACTTGGCCATGAACACTGAAGCTTTCTTT.

This clone was seen a few times. This chain joins TRBV7-9 and TRBJ2-7, with 7 bases fitting TRBD2. Germline-derived CDR1 and CDR2 are SEHNR and FQNEAQ (reference sequence). J lost 1 base, V lost 2 bases, and 2 bases had no gene match. CDR3 length: 14 amino acids. The CDR3 reads CASSLLGRSYEQYF. The CDR3, as DNA: TGTGCCAGCAGCTTACTCGGGAGGTCCTACGAGCAGTACTTC. Variable domain in full (rest from reference TRBV7-9 and TRBJ2-7): DTGVSQNPRHKITKRGQNVTFRCDPISEHNRLYWYRQTLGQGPEFLTYFQNEAQLEKSRLLSDRFSAERPKGSFSTLEIQRTEQGDSAMYLCASSLLGRSYEQYFGPGTRLTVT.

This clone has more than one count but fewer than ten. Within the sample, other DNA sequences also encode this same CDR3. The chain has TRBV7-3 and TRBJ1-1; the D is unclear. Trimming pared 4 bases from V and 2 bases from J, leaving 5 bases between. CDR1 is SGHTA and CDR2 is FQGTGA in the germline V gene. The CDR3 runs 12 residues. Here the CDR3 DNA reads TGTGCCAGCAGCTCCCCAAACACTGAAGCTTTCTTT. Protein sequence: CASSSPNTEAFF.

V and J are TRBV15 and TRBJ2-2; D ambiguous. CDR3 size: 12 residues. The germline gives CDR1 LNHNV, CDR2 YYDKDF (reference sequence). Trimming removed 0 bases at V and 11 bases at J, with 7 bases between. CDR3 sequence: CATSREETELFF. In DNA, the CDR3 is TGTGCCACCAGCAGAGAGGAAACTGAGCTGTTTTTT.

This clone was observed a few times. Additional DNA sequences in this sample encode the identical CDR3. The genes are TRBV5-1 and TRBJ2-5; 13 positions agree with TRBD2. The end of the DNA fits TRBJ2-7 better, so the J call may be wrong. Germline values: CDR1 SGHRS, CDR2 YFSETQ. This CDR3 region has 16 residues. CDR3 nucleotide sequence: TGCGCCAGCAGCCCCGGACTAGCGGGGGTGGCCTACGAGCAGTACTTC. It specifies CASSPGLAGVAYEQYF.

The chain links TRBV7-3 to TRBJ1-2; 10 nucleotides line up with TRBD1. The CDR3 has 16 amino acids. Losses at the gene ends were 5 bases for V and 4 bases for J; bases not matched to a gene: 10. The germline CDR1 and CDR2 sequences are SGHTA and FQGTGA. This chain's CDR3 is CASSPKGTGVTYGYTF. The CDR3 DNA follows: TGTGCCAGCAGCCCGAAGGGGACAGGGGTAACCTATGGCTACACCTTC.

V is TRBV18 and J is TRBJ2-1; D is undetermined. V was cut by 4 bases and J by 9 bases, with 7 bases left in between. The CDR3 covers 11 residues. Germline-derived CDR1 and CDR2 are KGHSH and LQKENI. CDR3 coding DNA: TGTGCCAGCTCACTTCTCCCTGAGCAGTTCTTC. Amino acid sequence: CASSLLPEQFF.

This chain uses TRBV18 with TRBJ2-7; TRBD2 aligns across 9 bases. The V gene end was trimmed by 3 bases and the J gene end by 3 bases; junction bases not matched to a gene: 3. The CDR3 runs 14 residues. CDR1 and CDR2 (germline): KGHSH, LQKENI. The CDR3 sequence: CASSPGTSLYEQYF. DNA for the CDR3: TGTGCCAGCTCACCGGGGACTAGCCTCTACGAGCAGTACTTC.